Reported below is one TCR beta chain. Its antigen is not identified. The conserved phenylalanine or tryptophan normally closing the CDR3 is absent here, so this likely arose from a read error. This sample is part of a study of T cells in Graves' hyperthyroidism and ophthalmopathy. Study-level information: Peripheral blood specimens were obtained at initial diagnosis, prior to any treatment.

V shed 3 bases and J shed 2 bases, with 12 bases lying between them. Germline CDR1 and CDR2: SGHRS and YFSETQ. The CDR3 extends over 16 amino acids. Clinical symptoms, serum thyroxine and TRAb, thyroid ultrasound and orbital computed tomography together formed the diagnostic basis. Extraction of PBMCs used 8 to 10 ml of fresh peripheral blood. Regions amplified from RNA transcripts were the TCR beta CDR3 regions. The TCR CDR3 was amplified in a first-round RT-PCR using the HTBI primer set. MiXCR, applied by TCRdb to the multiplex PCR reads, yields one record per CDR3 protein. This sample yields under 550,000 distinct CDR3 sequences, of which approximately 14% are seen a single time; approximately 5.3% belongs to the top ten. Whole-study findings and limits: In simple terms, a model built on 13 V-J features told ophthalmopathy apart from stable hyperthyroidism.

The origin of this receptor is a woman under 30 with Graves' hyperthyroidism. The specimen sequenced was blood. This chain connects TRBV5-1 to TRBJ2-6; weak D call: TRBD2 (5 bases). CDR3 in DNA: TGCGCCAGCAGCTCCCTAGCCTTAGCTGGGGCCAACGTCCTGACTCTC. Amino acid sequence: CASSSLALAGANVLTL.